Listed below are T cell receptor beta chains from one sample, sequenced in a study of T cells after yellow fever vaccination. TCRdb reprocessed the 5' RACE reads with MiXCR, giving one entry per CDR3 protein. The data hold more than 300,000 distinct CDR3 sequences, with around 4.4% observed a single time. The material sequenced was PBMCs, taken 15 days after the yellow fever booster vaccination. These receptors originate from a man between 18 and 29 years old who received the YFV17D yellow fever vaccine. Both conserved end residues are part of each CDR3. D genes are given only for firm matches. A row's size may be missing; if present it is once, few, many or a size class.

TRBV5-4	.	TRBD2	TRBJ2-6	TGTGCCAGCACCCCTGCGGGGGTTGGCTCTGGGGCCAACGTCCTGACTTTC	CASTPAGVGSGANVLTF
TRBV5-1	few	TRBD1	TRBJ1-2	TGCGCCAGCAGCCCCCGGGACAGGGAAGATGGCTACACCTTC	CASSPRDREDGYTF
TRBV12-3/TRBV12-4	.	.	TRBJ1-3	TGTGCCAGCAGTTTGGCCCCCACACCCTCTGGAAACACCATATATTTT	CASSLAPTPSGNTIYF
TRBV6-6	many	TRBD1	TRBJ1-1	TGTGCCAGCAGTTTCCAACAGGGGATGAACACTGAAGCTTTCTTT	CASSFQQGMNTEAFF
TRBV7-9	many	.	TRBJ2-6	TGTGCCAGCAGCTTAGGGGCCAAAGGGTTGTACACTTCCTCTGGGGCCAACGTCCTGACTTTC	CASSLGAKGLYTSSGANVLTF
TRBV20-1	.	.	TRBJ2-3	TGCAGTGCCCACAGGACAGACACAGATACGCAGTATTTT	CSAHRTDTDTQYF
TRBV9	.	TRBD1	TRBJ1-1	TGTGCCAGCAGCGGGCCGGGACAGACCTCAGCTTTCTTT	CASSGPGQTSAFF
TRBV4-1	many	.	TRBJ1-1	TGCGCCAGCAGCCAAGGACTCGGGACCCCTGAAGCTTTCTTT	CASSQGLGTPEAFF
TRBV4-1	many	.	TRBJ1-1	TGCGCCAGCAGCCAAGAAAGGGACAAGAACACTGAAGCTTTCTTT	CASSQERDKNTEAFF
TRBV3-1	few	TRBD1	TRBJ1-5	TGTGCCAGCAGCCGACAGGGAGGACCAAATCAGCCCCAGCATTTT	CASSRQGGPNQPQHF
TRBV9	.	.	TRBJ1-2	TGTGCCAGCAGCGTAGATCGGGGGCCGTACGGCTACACCTTC	CASSVDRGPYGYTF
TRBV13	.	TRBD2	TRBJ2-5	TGTGCCAGCAGCTTAGAGGGACTAGCGTTTCAAGAGACCCAGTACTTC	CASSLEGLAFQETQYF
TRBV5-1	.	.	TRBJ1-3	TGCGCCAGCAGCTTTTGGTCTGGGACTGGAAACACCATATATTTT	CASSFWSGTGNTIYF
TRBV14	.	TRBD1	TRBJ2-7	TGTGCCAGCAGCCCGGACAGGGGGCGATCCTACGAGCAGTACTTC	CASSPDRGRSYEQYF
TRBV4-3	many	.	TRBJ2-7	TGCGCCAGCAGCCAAGATTGGGGCATTACCTACGAGCAGTACTTC	CASSQDWGITYEQYF
TRBV20-1	many	TRBD2	TRBJ2-3	TGCAGTGCTAGTCCCAGCGGGGGGAGCACAGATACGCAGTATTTT	CSASPSGGSTDTQYF
TRBV7-9	few	.	TRBJ1-2	TGTGCCAGCAGCTTAGCAGGGGCTGGCTACACCTTC	CASSLAGAGYTF
TRBV20-1	few	.	TRBJ2-4	TGCAGTGCTAGTATGGGCCCGGGAGCCAAAAACATTCAGTACTTC	CSASMGPGAKNIQYF
TRBV18	many	TRBD2	TRBJ2-1	TGTGCCAGCTCACCCCCAGCGGGGTCGTGGGGCAATGAGCAGTTCTTC	CASSPPAGSWGNEQFF
TRBV29-1	many	.	TRBJ2-2	TGCAGCGTTGAAATTGGATTGGCTTACGCGAACACCGGGGAGCTGTTTTTT	CSVEIGLAYANTGELFF
TRBV20-1	.	TRBD2	TRBJ2-1	TGCAGTGCTAGGTTACCGGGACTAGCAAATGAGCAGTTCTTC	CSARLPGLANEQFF
TRBV20-1	few	.	TRBJ1-1	TGCAGTGCTACCCCTGGAGTGAACACTGAAGCTTTCTTT	CSATPGVNTEAFF
TRBV5-1	.	.	TRBJ1-5	TGCGCCAGCAGGTTGGGGGTCAATCAGCCCCAGCATTTT	CASRLGVNQPQHF
TRBV15	.	.	TRBJ2-5	TGTGCCACCAGCAGAGATTTTCAAGAGACCCAGTACTTC	CATSRDFQETQYF
TRBV13	few	.	TRBJ1-4	TGTGCCAGCAGCTGGACAGCCTTCAATGAAAAACTGTTTTTT	CASSWTAFNEKLFF
TRBV11-2	few	.	TRBJ2-5	TGTGCCAGCAGCTGGAGGGCTATTAAAGAGACCCAGTACTTC	CASSWRAIKETQYF
TRBV6-1	.	TRBD2	TRBJ2-7	TGTGCCAGCAGTGGAGCGGGGGGAACCTACGAGCAGTACTTC	CASSGAGGTYEQYF
TRBV18	.	.	TRBJ2-3	TGTGCCAGCTCACCTTCTGAAGCAGATACGCAGTATTTT	CASSPSEADTQYF
TRBV3-1	.	TRBD1	TRBJ2-6	TGTGCCAGCAGCCGATTAACAGGGGGAACTGGGGCCAACGTCCTGACTTTC	CASSRLTGGTGANVLTF
TRBV5-1	many	.	TRBJ1-1	TGCGCCAGCAGCCCGAGTGGGGACACTGAAGCTTTCTTT	CASSPSGDTEAFF
TRBV20-1	few	.	TRBJ1-6	TGCAGTGCTAGGGGGTTTCGGAGTTCACCCCTCCACTTT	CSARGFRSSPLHF
TRBV18	.	.	TRBJ2-7	TGTGCCAGCTCACCGGCAGGGGGGACGCACGAGCAGTACTTC	CASSPAGGTHEQYF
TRBV4-1	many	TRBD1	TRBJ1-1	TGCGCCAGCAGCCAATCCAGGGGGGCGGGCACTGAAGCTTTCTTT	CASSQSRGAGTEAFF
TRBV15	few	TRBD1	TRBJ1-6	TGTGCCACCAGCACGACAGGGGTTAATTCACCCCTCCACTTT	CATSTTGVNSPLHF
TRBV7-9	few	.	TRBJ2-5	TGTGCCAGCAGACCAGGACAGCAAGAGACCCAGTACTTC	CASRPGQQETQYF
TRBV20-1	few	TRBD2	TRBJ2-3	TGCAGTGCCCGGACTAGCGGGGGGTTCACAGATACGCAGTATTTT	CSARTSGGFTDTQYF
TRBV7-2	many	.	TRBJ2-2	TGTGCCAGCAGCAGAGGGCCAGGGAACACCGGGGAGCTGTTTTTT	CASSRGPGNTGELFF
TRBV7-2	.	.	TRBJ1-2	TGTGCCAGCAGCTTAGATCCAGGCACGTCTCGCTACACCTTC	CASSLDPGTSRYTF
TRBV4-1	few	.	TRBJ1-1	TGCGCCAGCAGCCAGGACGTGCAGTTGAACACTGAAGCTTTCTTT	CASSQDVQLNTEAFF
TRBV4-2	.	TRBD2	TRBJ2-7	TGTGCCAGCAGCCAAGGACTAGCGGGGGGGCCGGCCTACGAGCAGTACTTC	CASSQGLAGGPAYEQYF
TRBV7-9	many	.	TRBJ2-3	TGTGCCAGCAGCCCGGGACGGACCACAGATACGCAGTATTTT	CASSPGRTTDTQYF
TRBV27	few	.	TRBJ1-1	TGTGCCAGTCGTGTTGGACTGGAGTTGTCTGAAGCTTTCTTT	CASRVGLELSEAFF
TRBV18	.	.	TRBJ2-1	TGTGCCAGCTCACCATTGGGGGTTCCACACAATGAGCAGTTCTTC	CASSPLGVPHNEQFF
TRBV4-1	few	TRBD2	TRBJ2-1	TGCGCCAGCAGCCAAGATCTCGGACTAGCGGAGGCGAATGAGCAGTTCTTC	CASSQDLGLAEANEQFF
TRBV5-1	many	.	TRBJ2-1	TGCGCCAGCAGCTTCGGAACCGGGACACCCCTCTACAATGAGCAGTTCTTC	CASSFGTGTPLYNEQFF
TRBV18	few	TRBD2	TRBJ2-1	TGTGCCAGCTCACCACCGACTAGCGGTGACAATGAGCAGTTCTTC	CASSPPTSGDNEQFF
TRBV29-1	many	TRBD1	TRBJ2-5	TGCAGCGTTGAGATGGGACAGACGCAAGAGACCCAGTACTTC	CSVEMGQTQETQYF
TRBV3-1	.	TRBD1	TRBJ1-3	TGTGCCAGCAGCCCTCGGACAGGGATTGGTGGAAACACCATATATTTT	CASSPRTGIGGNTIYF
TRBV20-1	few	.	TRBJ1-3	TGCAGTGCTAGAGATCGGGGGACGGGAAACACCATATATTTT	CSARDRGTGNTIYF
TRBV2	many	.	TRBJ2-3	TGTGCCAGCAGTGTAACCAGGGGAGTCCCAGATACGCAGTATTTT	CASSVTRGVPDTQYF